This T cell receptor (beta chain) was captured in a study of blood T cell repertoires in COVID-19. Background on the study: PBMCs, B-cell-depleted T cells, or T cells provided the cDNA or gDNA that made up the material.

Profiled with immunoSEQ multiplex PCR; TCRdb holds only in-frame clones, not every one. Among about 110,000 clones listed, 75% to 90% were seen once. There are 15 residues in the CDR3. CDR1 and CDR2 (germline): SGHRS, YFSETQ. V was clipped by 2 bases and J by 5 bases, with 14 bases between them. The sequenced sample consisted of peripheral blood. This TCR derives from a woman aged 45-65 years with acute or convalescent COVID-19. This chain joins TRBV5-1 and TRBJ2-1; weak D call: TRBD2 (6 bases). CDR3 loop: CASSFRRAGDNEQFF. CDR3 nucleotides: TGCGCCAGCAGCTTCAGGAGGGCCGGGGACAATGAGCAGTTCTTC.